One sample yielded the 20 T cell receptor beta chains listed below, sequenced in a study of human T cells and chemical hapten exposure (TCRdb year 2021). Receptor amplification or capture employed RACE. The sequencer was a NextSeq 500. TCRdb reprocessed the public reads (quality trimming at Q25 with fastp, clone calling with MiXCR) and kept in-frame beta chains. Rows with one shared CDR3 protein collapse into an entry with the most common genes and DNA. In this sample the table shows approximately 80,000 distinct CDR3 sequences, about 11% of which occur a single time. 4% to 5% of the sample goes to the ten largest clones. The sample's time point label, in plain terms: patch test 1, 2 weeks after DPC sensitization. In light of the paper, this sample's treatment or condition label describes: therapeutic diphenylcyclopropenone sensitization with weekly scalp DPC. This specimen consisted of whole blood, obtained in connection with sensitization to the hapten diphenylcyclopropenone (DPC). These receptor sequences come from a woman aged 50 to 65 with alopecia areata. Some clones in this sample may be carry-over from other donors' samples.

In this sample, this clonotype turned up a few times. This rearrangement joins TRBV4-3 to TRBJ2-7, with D unresolved. Trimming pared 0 bases from V and 5 bases from J, leaving 11 bases between. Germline CDR1 is LGHNA and CDR2 is YSLEER. The CDR3 consists of 14 residues. The CDR3 nucleotides read TGCGCCAGCAGCCAAGATGTAGGGCGGAACGAGCAGTACTTC. This gives the protein CASSQDVGRNEQYF.

The V call is TRBV3-1, the J call TRBJ2-4; 15 bases align to TRBD2. The junction had 12 bases not matched to a gene; V was cut back by 4 bases and J by 2 bases. CDR3 length equals 20 residues. CDR1 is LGHDT and CDR2 is YNNKEL in the germline V gene (reference sequence). The CDR3 DNA follows: TGTGCCAGCAGCCCTAGGACTAGCGGGAGGGCCGCGGGATCCAAAAACATTCAGTACTTC. Translated: CASSPRTSGRAAGSKNIQYF.

The CDR3 loop is CASSDGTGVSEQYF. As DNA, the CDR3 is TGTGCCAGCAGTGACGGTACAGGGGTAAGCGAGCAGTACTTC. This chain uses TRBV2 with TRBJ2-7; 7 bases are a match to TRBD1. Per germline, CDR1 SNHLY and CDR2 FYNNEI. J was trimmed by 6 bases and V by 3 bases; bases with no gene match: 8. The CDR3 is made up of 14 amino acids.

This clonotype was recorded at least ten times. The J gene is TRBJ1-1, the V gene TRBV18; D unresolved. This CDR3 is built from 14 residues. Between the trimmed V and J ends, which lost 3 bases and 6 bases, there was a span of 14 bases. The germline gives CDR1 KGHSH, CDR2 LQKENI. The CDR3 spells CASSPGKSEAEAFF. The DNA of the CDR3 is TGTGCCAGCTCACCCGGGAAGTCAGAGGCTGAAGCTTTCTTT. The full variable domain, its missing parts supplied by reference TRBV18 and TRBJ1-1, is NAGVMQNPRHLVRRRGQEARLRCSPMKGHSHVYWYRQLPEEGLKFMVYLQKENIIDESGMPKERFSAEFPKEGPSILRIQQVVRGDSAAYFCASSPGKSEAEAFFGQGTRLTVV.

The genes are TRBV6-5 and TRBJ1-6; a weak D match, TRBD1 (6 bases). V lost 5 bases and J 5 bases, leaving 10 bases between the germline ends. The CDR3 length is 14 residues. CDR1 and CDR2 (germline): MNHEY, SVGAGI. CDR3 in amino acids: CASSPDRNNSPLHF. In DNA, the CDR3 is TGTGCCAGCAGTCCCGACAGGAATAATTCACCCCTCCACTTT.

This rearrangement joins TRBV6-5 to TRBJ1-1; unclear D gene. CDR1 and CDR2 from the germline V gene are MNHEY and SVGAGI. The CDR3 contains 13 residues. Trimming removed 0 bases from V and 11 bases from J, with 13 bases in between. The CDR3 nucleotides read TGTGCCAGCAGTTACTCAGCCCTTACGTGGGCTTTCTTT. It is translated as CASSYSALTWAFF.

The CDR3 DNA is TGTGCCAGCAGCAGGCCTTCCAGGACTGAAGCTTTCTTT. Its translation is CASSRPSRTEAFF. The genes are TRBV12-3 or TRBV12-4 and TRBJ1-1; D gene uncertain. Between the trimmed V and J ends, which lost 6 bases and 5 bases, there was a span of 13 bases. This CDR3 has 13 residues.

This rearrangement joins TRBV15 to TRBJ2-7, with D possibly TRBD2 on 5 matching bases. The CDR3 contains 13 residues. Per the germline V gene, CDR1 is LNHNV and CDR2 is YYDKDF (reference sequence). The V end was cut by 2 bases, the J end by 7 bases, with 12 bases between. The CDR3 spells CATSRINPGEQYF. DNA for the CDR3: TGTGCCACCAGCAGAATCAATCCGGGGGAGCAGTACTTC.

This clonotype was detected ten times or more. The chain is built from TRBV9 and TRBJ1-6, with D hard to call. With 0 bases removed from V and 9 bases from J, the gap between germline ends came to 10 bases. The CDR3 is 14 amino acids. In germline, CDR1 is SGDLS, CDR2 YYNGEE. The CDR3 spells CASSVAGEPSPLHF. CDR3 in DNA: TGTGCCAGCAGCGTAGCCGGAGAGCCTTCACCCCTCCACTTT. The full variable domain, its missing parts supplied by reference TRBV9 and TRBJ1-6, is DSGVTQTPKHLITATGQRVTLRCSPRSGDLSVYWYQQSLDQGLQFLIQYYNGEERAKGNILERFSAQQFPDLHSELNLSSLELGDSALYFCASSVAGEPSPLHFGNGTRLTVT.

The table lists this clonotype with many counts. V is TRBV2 and J is TRBJ1-2, with D perhaps TRBD1 (6 bases). The V end lost 7 bases, the J end lost 0 bases, and 6 bases lay between the germline ends. The V gene's germline CDR1 is SNHLY and CDR2 FYNNEI. CDR3 size: 12 residues. The CDR3 coding sequence is TGTGCCAGCAACAGGGCTAACTATGGCTACACCTTC. As protein: CASNRANYGYTF.

V gene TRBV7-9 combines with J gene TRBJ1-2; TRBD1 matches at 7 bases. This CDR3 spans 15 amino acids. The J segment lost 2 bases and the V segment lost 4 bases, leaving 7 bases of the junction unmatched. Germline values: CDR1 SEHNR, CDR2 FQNEAQ (reference sequence). This CDR3 is CASSSRDSTNYGYTF. The CDR3 region has the DNA TGTGCCAGCAGCTCCCGGGACAGTACAAACTATGGCTACACCTTC.

This clonotype has at least ten counts. The V gene is TRBV7-3, the J gene TRBJ2-2; D remains unclear. Germline CDR1 SGHTA, CDR2 FQGTGA. This CDR3 spans 15 amino acids. V gave up 5 bases and J gave up 2 bases, with 12 bases separating them. The CDR3 DNA is TGTGCCAGCAGCCTGGCACCGATCAACACCGGGGAGCTGTTTTTT. As protein: CASSLAPINTGELFF. Looking up the rest from reference TRBV7-3 and TRBJ2-2 gives the full variable domain: GAGVSQTPSNKVTEKGKYVELRCDPISGHTALYWYRQSLGQGPEFLIYFQGTGAADDSGLPNDRFFAVRPEGSVSTLKIQRTERGDSAVYLCASSLAPINTGELFFGEGSRLTVL.

At least ten counts were recorded for this clonotype. This chain connects TRBV7-8 to TRBJ2-7; 7 bases line up with TRBD1. CDR1 is SGHVS, CDR2 FQNEAQ, per germline. This CDR3 is built from 14 residues. V gave up 5 bases and J gave up 2 bases; unmatched junction bases: 6. The CDR3 DNA is TGTGCCAGCAGCCCGGGACAGCCACCCTACGAGCAGTACTTC. Translated, it gives CASSPGQPPYEQYF.

This clonotype occurred a few times. V gene TRBV18 combines with J gene TRBJ2-2; 10 bases align to TRBD2. V lost 2 bases and J lost 2; bases outside the gene matches: 8. In germline, CDR1 is KGHSH, CDR2 LQKENI. The CDR3 has 18 amino acids. Here the CDR3 DNA reads TGTGCCAGCTCACCAAGTTTCGGGACTAGCGAAAACACCGGGGAGCTGTTTTTT. Translation: CASSPSFGTSENTGELFF.

This clonotype occurred many times. The gene calls are TRBV7-2 and TRBJ1-1, with D possibly matching TRBD1 (5 bases). The CDR3 is 15 amino acids. Germline assignment: CDR1 SGHTA and CDR2 FQGNSA. Trimming removed 5 bases at V and 4 bases at J, with 17 bases between. The CDR3 DNA is TGTGCCAGCAGCCCCCTGGGGCGGGAGAGCACTGAAGCTTTCTTT. Protein: CASSPLGRESTEAFF.

This clonotype was found many times. The DNA for the CDR3 is TGTGCCAGCAGCCCCTCCAGGGATACGCAGTATTTT. Its protein product is CASSPSRDTQYF. The chain carries TRBV11-1 and TRBJ2-3; D remains ambiguous. The CDR3 spans 12 residues. Trimming pared 5 bases from V and 6 bases from J, leaving 9 bases between. Germline loops: CDR1 SGHAT, CDR2 FQDESV (reference sequence).

This clonotype has just a few counts. The genes are TRBV28 and TRBJ1-2; D remains ambiguous. CDR1 MDHEN and CDR2 SYDVKM come from the germline V gene. V lost 3 bases and J 8 bases, leaving 7 bases between the germline ends. The CDR3 is 11 amino acids. The CDR3 nucleotides are TGTGCCAGCAGTTTGCGGTACGGCTACACCTTC. It encodes CASSLRYGYTF.

This clonotype was recorded at least ten times. CDR3 in DNA: TGTGCCAGCAGCCAAGATTCCGGGGGCGCGGGCTATGGCTACACCTTC. It codes for CASSQDSGGAGYGYTF. J is TRBJ1-2 and V is TRBV4-2; D might be TRBD1 (6 bases). The CDR3 has 16 amino acids. V lost 0 bases and J lost 4, with 15 bases in between. Germline-derived CDR1 and CDR2 are LGHNA and YNFKEQ.

The chain joins TRBV6-2 or TRBV6-3 to TRBJ2-5; D might be TRBD2 (6 bases). Trimming removed 6 bases at V and 0 bases at J, with 14 bases between. Germline-derived CDR1 and CDR2 are MNHEY and SVGEGT. The CDR3 covers 15 residues. CDR3 coding DNA: TGTGCCAGCAGACGGGACTCCTCGTACCAAGAGACCCAGTACTTC. This sequence encodes CASRRDSSYQETQYF.

This clonotype was seen many times. The rearrangement joins TRBV4-1 to TRBJ2-7, with 7 positions matching TRBD2. Unmatched junction bases numbered 7, after V lost 4 bases and J lost 1 base. This CDR3 is built from 15 residues. CDR1 and CDR2 from the germline V gene are MGHRA and YSYEKL. The CDR3 DNA reads as TGCGCCAGCAGCCTATTAGCGGGTTATTCCTACGAGCAGTACTTC. Translating gives CASSLLAGYSYEQYF.